This T cell receptor beta chain was sequenced during a study of neurological immune-mediated disorders. The CDR3 is 16 residues long. V was clipped by 4 bases and J by 7 bases, with 22 bases between them. Germline CDR1 KGHSH, CDR2 LQKENI. Each TCR transcript was tagged with a 10-nucleotide random UMI during 5'RACE. TCRdb passed the 5' RACE reads through MiXCR, listing each CDR3 protein once. In the table there are approximately 23,000 distinct CDR3 sequences, 8.5% to 12% of which are singletons. Study conclusions and caveats: Healthy controls had more TCR clonal expansion than multiple sclerosis, which showed the least, whereas HTLV-1-associated myelopathy showed the most. None of the CDR3 amino acid sequences of expanded clones recurred across subjects, suggesting private repertoires in all groups.

Ten or more counts support this clonotype. Its cognate antigen is unknown. The clonotype comes from a woman aged 55-69 years with HTLV-1-associated myelopathy (HAM/TSP). The sequencing sample was made of PBMCs. The chain has TRBV18 and TRBJ1-1; D may be TRBD1 (6 bases). CDR3 nucleotides: TGTGCCAGCTCACTTTCACAGGGCGGGGGATACAATGAAGCTTTCTTT. This sequence encodes CASSLSQGGGYNEAFF.